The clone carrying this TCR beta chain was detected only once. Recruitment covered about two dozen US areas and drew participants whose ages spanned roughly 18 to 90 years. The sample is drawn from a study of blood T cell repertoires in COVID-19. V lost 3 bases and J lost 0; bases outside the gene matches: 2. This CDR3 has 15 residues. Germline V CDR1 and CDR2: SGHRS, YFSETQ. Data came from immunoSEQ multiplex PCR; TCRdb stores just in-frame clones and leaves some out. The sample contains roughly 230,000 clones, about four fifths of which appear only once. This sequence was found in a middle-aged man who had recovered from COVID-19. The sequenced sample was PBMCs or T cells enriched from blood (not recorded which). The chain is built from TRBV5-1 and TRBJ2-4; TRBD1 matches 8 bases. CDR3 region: CASSSQGVAKNIQYF. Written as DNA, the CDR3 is TGCGCCAGCAGCTCACAGGGGGTAGCCAAAAACATTCAGTACTTC. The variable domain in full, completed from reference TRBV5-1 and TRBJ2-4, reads KAGVTQTPRYLIKTRGQQVTLSCSPISGHRSVSWYQQTPGQGLQFLFEYFSETQRNKGNFPGRFSGRQFSNSRSEMNVSTLELGDSALYLCASSSQGVAKNIQYFGAGTRLSVL.